This is a list of T cell receptor beta chains from one sample in a study of T-cell reconstitution after alpha-beta-depleted transplantation in children. TCRdb passed the PCR reads through MiXCR, listing each CDR3 protein once. The sample holds 200,000 to 250,000 distinct CDR3 sequences, roughly a tenth seen once. This sample comprised PBMCs, obtained before TCRalphabeta/CD19-depleted stem cell transplant. Receptors were obtained from a child younger than two with acute myeloid leukemia, due to receive a stem cell transplant. Each CDR3 is given with its conserved first and last residue. D genes are given only for firm matches. For some rows the clone size is stated as once, few or many, or as a class when expanded; others skip it.

d_gene: TRBD1
abundance: many
j_gene: TRBJ2-7
v_gene: TRBV5-5
CDR3aa: CASSAGTGATYEQYF
CDR3nt: TGTGCCAGCAGCGCCGGGACAGGAGCTACCTACGAGCAGTACTTC

d_gene: .
abundance: many
j_gene: TRBJ2-2
v_gene: TRBV12-3/TRBV12-4
CDR3aa: CASSLKVNTGELFF
CDR3nt: TGTGCCAGCAGTTTAAAGGTTAACACCGGGGAGCTGTTTTTT

d_gene: TRBD1
abundance: many
j_gene: TRBJ2-7
v_gene: TRBV11-3
CDR3aa: CASSSGQGSEQYF
CDR3nt: TGTGCCAGCAGCTCCGGACAGGGGAGCGAGCAGTACTTC

d_gene: .
abundance: .
j_gene: TRBJ1-2
v_gene: TRBV30
CDR3aa: CAWSVGPTADGYTF
CDR3nt: TGTGCCTGGAGTGTAGGCCCTACCGCCGATGGCTACACCTTC

d_gene: TRBD2
abundance: .
j_gene: TRBJ2-1
v_gene: TRBV11-2
CDR3aa: CASSAISGRADNEQFF
CDR3nt: TGTGCCAGCAGCGCAATTAGCGGGAGGGCCGACAATGAGCAGTTCTTC

d_gene: TRBD2
abundance: many
j_gene: TRBJ2-3
v_gene: TRBV15
CDR3aa: CATSRSRGARTDTQYF
CDR3nt: TGTGCCACCAGCAGATCGCGGGGGGCCCGCACAGATACGCAGTATTTT

d_gene: TRBD2
abundance: many
j_gene: TRBJ2-3
v_gene: TRBV5-1
CDR3aa: CASRSSDGSGIGTDTQYF
CDR3nt: TGCGCCAGCAGGTCCAGTGATGGAAGCGGGATTGGTACAGATACGCAGTATTTT

d_gene: .
abundance: many
j_gene: TRBJ1-2
v_gene: TRBV6-2/TRBV6-3
CDR3aa: CASSPRTQIGYTF
CDR3nt: TGTGCCAGCAGCCCACGCACCCAGATTGGCTACACCTTC

d_gene: .
abundance: many
j_gene: TRBJ2-7
v_gene: TRBV20-1
CDR3aa: CSARDGRGPGYEQYF
CDR3nt: TGCAGTGCTAGAGATGGGCGGGGGCCGGGTTACGAGCAGTACTTC

d_gene: TRBD2
abundance: many
j_gene: TRBJ2-1
v_gene: TRBV6-2/TRBV6-3
CDR3aa: CAIKRLAGAFNEQFF
CDR3nt: TGTGCCATCAAGAGACTAGCGGGAGCTTTCAATGAGCAGTTCTTC

d_gene: .
abundance: many
j_gene: TRBJ2-1
v_gene: TRBV20-1
CDR3aa: CSARAGLNYNEQFF
CDR3nt: TGCAGTGCTAGAGCGGGACTCAACTACAATGAGCAGTTCTTC

d_gene: .
abundance: many
j_gene: TRBJ1-1
v_gene: TRBV20-1
CDR3aa: CSARPPRGNTEAFF
CDR3nt: TGCAGTGCTAGGCCCCCACGAGGAAACACTGAAGCTTTCTTT

d_gene: TRBD2
abundance: many
j_gene: TRBJ2-3
v_gene: TRBV28
CDR3aa: CASMSGDTDTQYF
CDR3nt: TGTGCCAGCATGAGCGGGGACACAGATACGCAGTATTTT

d_gene: TRBD2
abundance: many
j_gene: TRBJ2-3
v_gene: TRBV29-1
CDR3aa: CSVSWGRGNTQYF
CDR3nt: TGCAGCGTTAGTTGGGGGAGGGGAAATACGCAGTATTTT

d_gene: TRBD2
abundance: many
j_gene: TRBJ2-3
v_gene: TRBV20-1
CDR3aa: CSAPSGGSGPTDTQYF
CDR3nt: TGCAGTGCCCCCTCGGGTGGTAGCGGGCCTACAGATACGCAGTATTTT

d_gene: .
abundance: many
j_gene: TRBJ1-4
v_gene: TRBV24-1
CDR3aa: CATSDGQGGLFF
CDR3nt: TGTGCCACCAGTGATGGTCAGGGTGGGCTGTTTTTT

d_gene: TRBD2
abundance: many
j_gene: TRBJ2-1
v_gene: TRBV6-5
CDR3aa: CASSRTGTSGYEQFF
CDR3nt: TGTGCCAGCAGTCGCACTGGGACTAGCGGATATGAGCAGTTCTTC

d_gene: .
abundance: many
j_gene: TRBJ1-1
v_gene: TRBV24-1
CDR3aa: CATSDLNRADTEAFF
CDR3nt: TGTGCCACCAGTGATTTGAACAGGGCGGACACTGAAGCTTTCTTT

d_gene: .
abundance: many
j_gene: TRBJ2-1
v_gene: TRBV25-1
CDR3aa: CASSAGAAYNEQFF
CDR3nt: TGTGCCAGCAGTGCCGGGGCGGCTTACAATGAGCAGTTCTTC

d_gene: .
abundance: many
j_gene: TRBJ1-3
v_gene: TRBV14
CDR3aa: CASNHAGAGNTIYF
CDR3nt: TGTGCCAGCAACCATGCGGGGGCTGGAAACACCATATATTTT

d_gene: TRBD2
abundance: many
j_gene: TRBJ2-5
v_gene: TRBV25-1
CDR3aa: CASSESPTSFGIETQYF
CDR3nt: TGTGCCAGCAGTGAATCTCCGACTAGCTTTGGAATCGAGACCCAGTACTTC

d_gene: .
abundance: many
j_gene: TRBJ1-2
v_gene: TRBV12-3/TRBV12-4
CDR3aa: CASSLQRDYGYTF
CDR3nt: TGTGCCAGCAGTTTACAGCGAGACTATGGCTACACCTTC

d_gene: .
abundance: few
j_gene: TRBJ2-1
v_gene: TRBV7-3
CDR3aa: CASSQTAGEQFF
CDR3nt: TGTGCCAGCAGCCAAACGGCCGGGGAGCAGTTCTTC

d_gene: .
abundance: many
j_gene: TRBJ2-1
v_gene: TRBV29-1
CDR3aa: CSVAGATYNEQFF
CDR3nt: TGCAGCGTTGCCGGGGCAACCTACAATGAGCAGTTCTTC

d_gene: .
abundance: many
j_gene: TRBJ1-2
v_gene: TRBV18
CDR3aa: CASSPTQGSDYGYTF
CDR3nt: TGTGCCAGCTCACCCACACAGGGTTCCGACTATGGCTACACCTTC

d_gene: .
abundance: many
j_gene: TRBJ2-5
v_gene: TRBV9
CDR3aa: CASSVNWEGTQYF
CDR3nt: TGTGCCAGCAGCGTAAACTGGGAAGGGACCCAGTACTTC

d_gene: .
abundance: many
j_gene: TRBJ1-3
v_gene: TRBV7-9
CDR3aa: CASSFETGNTIYF
CDR3nt: TGTGCCAGCAGCTTTGAGACAGGAAACACCATATATTTT

d_gene: TRBD2
abundance: many
j_gene: TRBJ2-5
v_gene: TRBV5-1
CDR3aa: CASSYSGRGETQYF
CDR3nt: TGCGCCAGCAGCTATAGCGGGAGAGGAGAGACCCAGTACTTC

d_gene: .
abundance: many
j_gene: TRBJ2-3
v_gene: TRBV7-2
CDR3aa: CASSRTGPTDTQYF
CDR3nt: TGTGCCAGCAGCCGAACAGGGCCCACAGATACGCAGTATTTT

d_gene: .
abundance: many
j_gene: TRBJ2-3
v_gene: TRBV20-1
CDR3aa: CSARPIAEPDTQYF
CDR3nt: TGCAGTGCTAGACCCATAGCGGAGCCAGATACGCAGTATTTT

d_gene: TRBD2
abundance: .
j_gene: TRBJ2-3
v_gene: TRBV7-2
CDR3aa: CASSLLREGPDTQYF
CDR3nt: TGTGCCAGCAGCTTGTTGCGGGAGGGCCCAGATACGCAGTATTTT

d_gene: .
abundance: many
j_gene: TRBJ2-1
v_gene: TRBV20-1
CDR3aa: CSARVYNEQFF
CDR3nt: TGCAGTGCTAGAGTGTACAATGAGCAGTTCTTC

d_gene: .
abundance: many
j_gene: TRBJ1-3
v_gene: TRBV7-2
CDR3aa: CASSSWVGSGNTIYF
CDR3nt: TGTGCCAGCAGTTCATGGGTGGGATCTGGAAACACCATATATTTT

d_gene: TRBD2
abundance: few
j_gene: TRBJ2-3
v_gene: TRBV6-2/TRBV6-3
CDR3aa: CASSRFRSGRTDTQYF
CDR3nt: TGTGCCAGCAGTAGATTCCGTAGCGGGAGGACCGATACGCAGTATTTT

d_gene: .
abundance: many
j_gene: TRBJ1-1
v_gene: TRBV7-6
CDR3aa: CASSLFLGGGTEAFF
CDR3nt: TGTGCCAGCAGCCTTTTTCTCGGGGGTGGAACTGAAGCTTTCTTT

d_gene: .
abundance: many
j_gene: TRBJ2-1
v_gene: TRBV10-3
CDR3aa: CAISEGSNEQFF
CDR3nt: TGTGCCATCAGTGAGGGATCCAATGAGCAGTTCTTC

d_gene: TRBD1
abundance: many
j_gene: TRBJ1-1
v_gene: TRBV4-2
CDR3aa: CASSPMTGGVTEAFF
CDR3nt: TGTGCCAGCAGTCCTATGACAGGGGGCGTAACTGAAGCTTTCTTT

d_gene: .
abundance: many
j_gene: TRBJ2-7
v_gene: TRBV7-2
CDR3aa: CASSLGTHSPSEQYF
CDR3nt: TGTGCCAGCAGCTTAGGGACCCACTCTCCCTCCGAGCAGTACTTC

d_gene: .
abundance: few
j_gene: TRBJ2-1
v_gene: TRBV7-9
CDR3aa: CATPRDTYNEQFF
CDR3nt: TGTGCCACTCCCCGGGACACCTACAATGAGCAGTTCTTC

d_gene: .
abundance: many
j_gene: TRBJ2-7
v_gene: TRBV3-1
CDR3aa: CASSQEGVNEQYF
CDR3nt: TGTGCCAGCAGCCAAGAAGGCGTAAACGAGCAGTACTTC

d_gene: TRBD2
abundance: many
j_gene: TRBJ2-2
v_gene: TRBV20-1
CDR3aa: CSARLAGNGLFTGELFF
CDR3nt: TGCAGTGCTAGGCTAGCGGGAAATGGATTATTTACCGGGGAGCTGTTTTTT

d_gene: TRBD1
abundance: many
j_gene: TRBJ1-1
v_gene: TRBV19
CDR3aa: CASSIRGPNTEAFF
CDR3nt: TGTGCCAGTAGTATCAGGGGGCCGAACACTGAAGCTTTCTTT

d_gene: .
abundance: many
j_gene: TRBJ2-5
v_gene: TRBV4-2
CDR3aa: CASSQDRVSVKTQYF
CDR3nt: TGTGCCAGCAGCCAAGATCGCGTTAGCGTGAAGACCCAGTACTTC

d_gene: .
abundance: many
j_gene: TRBJ2-2
v_gene: TRBV5-1
CDR3aa: CASSLLPGNTGELFF
CDR3nt: TGCGCCAGCAGCTTGTTGCCAGGGAACACCGGGGAGCTGTTTTTT

d_gene: .
abundance: many
j_gene: TRBJ2-7
v_gene: TRBV20-1
CDR3aa: CSARGRGEDFYEQYF
CDR3nt: TGCAGTGCTAGAGGCAGGGGGGAGGATTTTTACGAGCAGTACTTC

d_gene: .
abundance: medium-sized
j_gene: TRBJ2-7
v_gene: TRBV27
CDR3aa: CASSLKGSYEQYF
CDR3nt: TGTGCCAGCAGTTTAAAGGGGTCCTACGAGCAGTACTTC

d_gene: .
abundance: many
j_gene: TRBJ2-3
v_gene: TRBV5-1
CDR3aa: CASSPGEGGVLDTQYF
CDR3nt: TGCGCCAGCAGCCCCGGTGAGGGGGGGGTACTGGATACGCAGTATTTT

d_gene: TRBD2
abundance: many
j_gene: TRBJ2-3
v_gene: TRBV24-1
CDR3aa: CATSDPGGSGRVTDTQYF
CDR3nt: TGTGCCACCAGTGACCCTGGGGGTAGCGGGAGGGTCACAGATACGCAGTATTTT

d_gene: TRBD2
abundance: many
j_gene: TRBJ2-7
v_gene: TRBV6-1
CDR3aa: CASSPRLAGGHEQYF
CDR3nt: TGTGCCAGCAGTCCGAGACTAGCGGGAGGCCACGAGCAGTACTTC

d_gene: .
abundance: many
j_gene: TRBJ2-1
v_gene: TRBV4-2
CDR3aa: CASSQDRRAVGHEQFF
CDR3nt: TGTGCCAGCAGCCAAGATCGAAGAGCGGTTGGCCATGAGCAGTTCTTC